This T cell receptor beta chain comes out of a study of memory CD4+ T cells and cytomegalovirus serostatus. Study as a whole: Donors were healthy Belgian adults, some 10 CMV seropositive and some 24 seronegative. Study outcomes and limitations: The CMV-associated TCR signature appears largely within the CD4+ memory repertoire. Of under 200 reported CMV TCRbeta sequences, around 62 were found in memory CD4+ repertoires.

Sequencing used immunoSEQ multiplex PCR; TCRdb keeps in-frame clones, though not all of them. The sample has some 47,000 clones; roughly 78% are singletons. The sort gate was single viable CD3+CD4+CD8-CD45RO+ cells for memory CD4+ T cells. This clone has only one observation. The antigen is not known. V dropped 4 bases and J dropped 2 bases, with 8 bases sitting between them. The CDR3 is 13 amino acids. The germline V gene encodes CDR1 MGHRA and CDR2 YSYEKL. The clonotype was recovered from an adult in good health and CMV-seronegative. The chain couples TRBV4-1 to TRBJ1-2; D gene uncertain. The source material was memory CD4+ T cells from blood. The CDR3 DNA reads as TGCGCCAGCAGCCCCCGTGGGAACTATGGCTACACCTTC. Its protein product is CASSPRGNYGYTF.